This T cell receptor beta chain was sequenced during a study of T cell responses to AZD1222 COVID-19 vaccine. With V trimmed by 4 bases and J by 4 bases, 8 bases remained unmatched. Germline V lookup: CDR1 SEHNR, CDR2 FQNEAQ (reference sequence). This CDR3 is built from 15 residues. Libraries were prepared by immunoSEQ multiplex PCR; TCRdb keeps only in-frame clonotypes and omits some of them. The data contain 45,000 to 70,000 clones, 75% to 90% of them singletons. The rearrangement links TRBV7-9 to TRBJ2-3; 7 positions match TRBD2. The source is an adult in good health. The input for sequencing was peripheral blood, taken on day 0 of AZD1222 vaccination. CDR3: CASSSQSGDADTQYF. In DNA, the CDR3 is TGTGCCAGCAGCTCGCAGAGCGGGGATGCAGATACGCAGTATTTT.